The 23 T cell receptor beta chains below all came from one sample that was sequenced in a study of post-analysis software for immune sequencing data. General study points: Patients had higher frequencies than controls of four to six TRBV segments, including TRBV5-6, TRBV5-1 and TRBV20-1.

These receptors have no identified antigens. Presence of unique molecular identifiers characterized the TCR beta cDNA libraries. TCRdb passed the PCR reads through MiXCR, listing each CDR3 protein once. The sample carries approximately 400,000 distinct CDR3 sequences, less than 35% recorded once. The sample was blood. All receptors come from a girl under 18 with multiple sclerosis.

This clonotype was detected a few times. This chain connects TRBV12-3 or TRBV12-4 to TRBJ1-2; 12 bases fit TRBD1. The CDR3 has 16 residues. The junction had 4 bases not matched to a gene; V was cut back by 3 bases and J by 2 bases. DNA for the CDR3: TGTGCCAGCAGTTTTGGGGACAGGGGGCCGAACTATGGCTACACCTTC. It encodes CASSFGDRGPNYGYTF.

The V call is TRBV12-3 or TRBV12-4, the J call TRBJ2-5; D call uncertain. Between the trimmed V and J ends, which lost 2 bases and 4 bases, there was a span of 8 bases. The CDR3 runs 13 residues. The DNA for the CDR3 is TGTGCCAGCAGTTTACTTAAAGCAGAGACCCAGTACTTC. Translated, it gives CASSLLKAETQYF.

The sample holds many counts of this clonotype. The chain is built from TRBV29-1 and TRBJ2-7; TRBD2 aligns across 7 bases. Germline V lookup: CDR1 SQVTM, CDR2 ANQGSEA. V dropped 6 bases and J dropped 0; count of bases not matched to a gene: 5. This CDR3 comprises 13 residues. The CDR3 reads CSVASGSSYEQYF. The DNA for the CDR3 is TGCAGCGTGGCTAGCGGTAGCTCCTACGAGCAGTACTTC.

The chain joins TRBV5-1 to TRBJ2-3, with 9 bases identical to TRBD2. V shed 2 bases and J 5 bases; nucleotides not matched to a gene: 6. This CDR3 comprises 15 residues. In germline, CDR1 is SGHRS, CDR2 YFSETQ. The CDR3, as DNA: TGCGCCAGCAGCTTTCGCGGGGGGGCAGGAGATACGCAGTATTTT. Protein product: CASSFRGGAGDTQYF.

This clonotype was recorded once. V and J are TRBV4-1 and TRBJ1-2, with D maybe TRBD1 (5 bases). CDR3 length: 16 residues. V lost 4 bases and J lost 5, with 20 bases in between. Germline V lookup: CDR1 MGHRA, CDR2 YSYEKL. CDR3 loop: CASSPTGRVFGYGYTF. The CDR3 nucleotides read TGCGCCAGCAGCCCCACTGGCAGGGTATTTGGGTATGGCTACACCTTC.

The V call is TRBV6-5, the J call TRBJ2-1, with a possible D match to TRBD2 (6 bases). Germline CDR1 and CDR2: MNHEY and SVGAGI. V shed 2 bases and J shed 13 bases, with 9 bases lying between them. The CDR3 is made up of 11 amino acids. The CDR3 region has the DNA TGTGCCAGCAGTTACGGGACTCATCAGTTCTTC. This translates into CASSYGTHQFF.

V gene TRBV5-6 combines with J gene TRBJ1-5; 11 nucleotides match TRBD1. The CDR3 spans 15 residues. Unmatched junction bases numbered 1, after V lost 2 bases and J lost 3 bases. The germline V gene has CDR1 SGHDT and CDR2 YYEEEE. The CDR3 bases are TGTGCCAGCAGCTTAGGACAGGGGGCCAATCAGCCCCAGCATTTT. Translating gives CASSLGQGANQPQHF. Using reference TRBV5-6 and TRBJ1-5 for the parts outside the CDR3, the full variable domain is DAGVTQSPTHLIKTRGQQVTLRCSPKSGHDTVSWYQQALGQGPQFIFQYYEEEERQRGNFPDRFSGHQFPNYSSELNVNALLLGDSALYLCASSLGQGANQPQHFGDGTRLSIL.

This chain links TRBV12-3 or TRBV12-4 with TRBJ2-7, with TRBD1 as a possible D gene (6 bases). The V end lost 5 bases, the J end lost 2 bases, and 10 bases lay between the germline ends. CDR3 length equals 13 residues. This chain's CDR3 is CASSPRQAYEQYF. The CDR3 bases are TGTGCCAGCAGTCCCCGACAGGCCTACGAGCAGTACTTC.

This clonotype was detected a few times. The V gene is TRBV7-9, the J gene TRBJ1-2; unclear D gene. V was clipped by 1 base and J by 5 bases, with 2 bases between them. This CDR3 comprises 11 residues. The germline V gene has CDR1 SEHNR and CDR2 FQNEAQ (reference sequence). The chain's CDR3 is CASSLEYGYTF. CDR3 DNA sequence: TGTGCCAGCAGCTTAGAATATGGCTACACCTTC.

The chain employs TRBV28 and TRBJ2-2; D is possibly TRBD2 (5 bases). Trimming left V 5 bases short and J 6 bases short, with 13 bases between. CDR1 and CDR2 (germline): MDHEN, SYDVKM. The CDR3 consists of 14 residues. CDR3 sequence: CASSPPEGSGELFF. For the CDR3, the DNA is TGTGCCAGCAGTCCCCCTGAGGGCTCCGGGGAGCTGTTTTTT.

The chain employs TRBV7-2 and TRBJ2-1; 8 nucleotides agree with TRBD1. The CDR3 extends over 15 amino acids. Per the germline V gene, CDR1 is SGHTA and CDR2 is FQGNSA. The junction had 15 bases not matched to a gene; V was cut back by 3 bases and J by 14 bases. CDR3 bases: TGTGCCAGCAGCTTGGCGGGCAGGGGGCAGGTTAGGGAGTTCTTC. Translated: CASSLAGRGQVREFF. Variable domain in full (rest from reference TRBV7-2 and TRBJ2-1): GAGVSQSPSNKVTEKGKDVELRCDPISGHTALYWYRQSLGQGLEFLIYFQGNSAPDKSGLPSDRFSAERTGGSVSTLTIQRTQQEDSAVYLCASSLAGRGQVREFFGPGTRLTVL.

CDR3 amino acids: CASSLESGRMSQPQHF. The CDR3 DNA reads as TGCGCCAGCAGCTTAGAATCAGGGAGGATGAGTCAGCCCCAGCATTTT. The gene calls are TRBV5-1 and TRBJ1-5, with D perhaps TRBD1 (5 bases). The CDR3 is made up of 16 amino acids. Germline V gene lookup returns CDR1 SGHRS and CDR2 YFSETQ. The V gene lost 2 bases and the J gene lost 6 bases, with 18 bases spanning the gap.

This clonotype was counted only a few times. The chain combines TRBV7-9 with TRBJ2-1, with no clear D. CDR1 is SEHNR and CDR2 is FQNEAQ in the germline V gene (reference sequence). V dropped 7 bases and J dropped 4 bases, with 11 bases sitting between them. The CDR3 length is 13 residues. CDR3 nucleotides: TGTGCCAGCAACCTGGACCATTACAATGAGCAGTTCTTC. Its translation is CASNLDHYNEQFF.

The chain recombines TRBV12-3 or TRBV12-4 with TRBJ1-2; TRBD1 might be the D (5 bases). Trimming removed 7 bases at V and 4 bases at J, with 10 bases between. The CDR3 length is 12 residues. DNA of the CDR3: TGTGCCAGCACGCCTGACAGCTATGGCTACACCTTC. Protein product: CASTPDSYGYTF.

The chain uses TRBV20-1 and TRBJ2-3; TRBD2 aligns across 14 bases. Germline loops: CDR1 DFQATT, CDR2 SNEGSKA (reference sequence). The CDR3 length is 16 residues. After removal of 5 bases from V and 2 bases from J, the junction contained 6 bases not matched to a gene. The DNA of the CDR3 is TGCAGTGCTGCCCCGACTAGCGGGGGGGCCACAGATACGCAGTATTTT. Its translation: CSAAPTSGGATDTQYF.

This chain uses TRBV4-3 with TRBJ2-7, with a possible D match to TRBD2 (7 bases). Trimming took off 4 bases at V and 3 bases at J, with 16 bases between the two ends. This CDR3 region has 15 residues. Per the germline V gene, CDR1 is LGHNA and CDR2 is YSLEER. Here the CDR3 DNA reads TGCGCCAGCAGCCCTAAAAGGGGAGGGGGCTACGAGCAGTACTTC. This codes for CASSPKRGGGYEQYF.

This clonotype was recorded once. V usage is TRBV20-1 and J usage is TRBJ2-2; either TRBD1 or TRBD2 may supply D (5 bases each). The CDR3 totals 14 residues. The germline CDR1 and CDR2 sequences are DFQATT and SNEGSKA (reference sequence). V shed 2 bases and J shed 4 bases, with 11 bases lying between them. DNA of the CDR3: TGCAGTGCTAGACTCCTGGGGACCACCGGGGAGCTGTTTTTT. As protein: CSARLLGTTGELFF.

This clonotype was seen more than once but under ten times. The chain joins TRBV27 to TRBJ2-3; D possibly corresponds to TRBD1 (6 bases). CDR1 and CDR2 (germline): MNHEY, SMNVEV (reference sequence). The length of the CDR3 is 13 residues. Trimming took off 5 bases at V and 1 base at J, with 7 bases between the two ends. As DNA, the CDR3 is TGTGCCAGCAGTCGGACAGGCACAGATACGCAGTATTTT. As protein: CASSRTGTDTQYF.

The sample holds a few counts of this clonotype. The CDR3 DNA follows: TGCGCCAGCAGCTCATTTGCGGGGGGGACCGTCGAGCAGTACTTC. Protein sequence: CASSSFAGGTVEQYF. The chain is built from TRBV5-1 and TRBJ2-7; TRBD2 matches 9 bases. Germline CDR1 is SGHRS and CDR2 is YFSETQ. V was clipped by 3 bases and J by 6 bases; unmatched bases: 10. The length of the CDR3 is 15 residues.

This clonotype was detected a few times. One end of the junction varies from germline; a read error may be responsible. The chain carries TRBV24-1 and TRBJ2-7; TRBD1 aligns across 7 bases. The CDR3 runs to 16 residues. Germline V gene data show CDR1 as KGHDR and CDR2 as SFDVKD. The CDR3 DNA sequence: TGTGCCACCAGTGACGCCGCGACAGGGCCCCCGTACGGGCAGTACTTC. It encodes CATSDAATGPPYGQYF.

This chain joins TRBV7-9 and TRBJ1-2; 8 bases align to TRBD1. This CDR3 is 15 amino acids long. The germline V gene has CDR1 SEHNR and CDR2 FQNEAQ (reference sequence). J lost 4 bases, V lost 1 base, and 5 bases had no gene match. The CDR3 region is CASSLGGRGPYGYTF. The CDR3, as DNA: TGTGCCAGCAGCTTAGGAGGCAGGGGGCCCTATGGCTACACCTTC.

The rearrangement uses TRBV6-1 and TRBJ1-5, with unresolved D. V was cut by 1 base and J by 7 bases, with 14 bases left in between. Germline CDR1 reads MNHNS; CDR2 reads SASEGT. CDR3 length equals 15 residues. CDR3 protein: CASSEGTGSTQPQHF. For the CDR3, the DNA is TGTGCCAGCAGTGAAGGGACCGGGTCGACCCAGCCCCAGCATTTT.

DNA of the CDR3: TGTGCCAGCAGCCTGATGGGCGCGTACGAGCAGTACTTC. Its protein is CASSLMGAYEQYF. The chain carries TRBV28 and TRBJ2-5; no definite D call. The J call may not be correct, given that the DNA end is closer to TRBJ2-7. This CDR3 has 13 amino acids. Germline V lookup: CDR1 MDHEN, CDR2 SYDVKM.